The source of this T cell receptor beta chain is a study of blood T cell repertoires in COVID-19. Study in general: Samples taken during acute and convalescent COVID-19 were collected in the United States, Italy and Spain. PBMCs, B-cell-depleted T cells, or T cells provided the cDNA or gDNA that made up the material.

This CDR3 has 13 residues. V shed 5 bases and J shed 5 bases, with 12 bases lying between them. As originally analysed: Nucleated cell number was recorded as an estimate derived from reference gene primer amplification. The table came from immunoSEQ multiplex PCR; TCRdb's copy has only in-frame clones and leaves some out. V and J calls and clone size come straight from that table; D and trimming were deduced from the DNA. The repertoire holds around 100,000 clones, with approximately 84% as singletons. This receptor was obtained from a human donor in a cohort sampled during active or convalescent COVID-19. The sample taken for sequencing was peripheral blood. The V gene is TRBV12-3 or TRBV12-4, the J gene TRBJ1-2; no reliable D call. This CDR3 reads CASSQTRIYGYTF. In DNA, the CDR3 is TGTGCCAGCAGTCAGACACGGATATATGGCTACACCTTC.